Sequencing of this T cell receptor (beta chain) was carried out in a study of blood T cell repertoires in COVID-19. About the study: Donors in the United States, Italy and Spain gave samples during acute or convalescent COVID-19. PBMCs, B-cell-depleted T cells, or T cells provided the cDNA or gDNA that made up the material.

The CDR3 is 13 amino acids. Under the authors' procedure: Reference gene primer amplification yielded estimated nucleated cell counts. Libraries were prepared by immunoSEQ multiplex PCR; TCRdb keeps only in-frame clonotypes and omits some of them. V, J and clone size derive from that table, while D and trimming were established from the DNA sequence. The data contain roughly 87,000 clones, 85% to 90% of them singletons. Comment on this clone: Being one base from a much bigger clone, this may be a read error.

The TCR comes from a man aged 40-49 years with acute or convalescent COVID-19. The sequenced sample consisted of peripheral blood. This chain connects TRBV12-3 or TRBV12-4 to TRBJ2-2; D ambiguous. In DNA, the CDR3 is TGTGTCAGCAGTTTACAAAACACCGGGGAGCTGTTTTTT. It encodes CVSSLQNTGELFF.